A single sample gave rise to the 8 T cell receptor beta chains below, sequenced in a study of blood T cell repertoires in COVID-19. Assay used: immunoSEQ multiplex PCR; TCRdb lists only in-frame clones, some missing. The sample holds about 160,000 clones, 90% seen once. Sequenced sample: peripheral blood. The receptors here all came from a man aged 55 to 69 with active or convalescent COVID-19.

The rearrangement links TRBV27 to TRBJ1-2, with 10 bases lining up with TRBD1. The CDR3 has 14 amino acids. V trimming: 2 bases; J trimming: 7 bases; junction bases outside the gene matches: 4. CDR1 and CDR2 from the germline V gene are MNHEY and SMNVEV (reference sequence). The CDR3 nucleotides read TGTGCCAGCAGTTTAAGACAGGGGGCTGGTGGCTACACCTTC. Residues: CASSLRQGAGGYTF.

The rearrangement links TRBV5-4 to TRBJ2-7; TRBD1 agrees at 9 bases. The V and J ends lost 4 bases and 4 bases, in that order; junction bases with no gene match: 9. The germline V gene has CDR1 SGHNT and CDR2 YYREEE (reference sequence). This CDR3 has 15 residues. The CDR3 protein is CASSPGQGKLYEQYF. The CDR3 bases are TGTGCCAGCAGCCCTGGACAGGGGAAACTATACGAGCAGTACTTC.

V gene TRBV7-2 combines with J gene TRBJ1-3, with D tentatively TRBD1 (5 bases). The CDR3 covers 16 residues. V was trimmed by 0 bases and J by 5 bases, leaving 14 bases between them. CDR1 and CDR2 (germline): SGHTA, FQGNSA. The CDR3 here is CASSLAQGATRNTIYF. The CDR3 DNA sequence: TGTGCCAGCAGCTTAGCGCAAGGGGCAACTAGAAACACCATATATTTT.

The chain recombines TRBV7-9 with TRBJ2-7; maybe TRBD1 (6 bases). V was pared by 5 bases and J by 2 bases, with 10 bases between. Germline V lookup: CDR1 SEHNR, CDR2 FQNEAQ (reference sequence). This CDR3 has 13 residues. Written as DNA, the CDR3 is TGTGCCAGCAGCCGACGGGACACCTACGAGCAGTACTTC. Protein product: CASSRRDTYEQYF.

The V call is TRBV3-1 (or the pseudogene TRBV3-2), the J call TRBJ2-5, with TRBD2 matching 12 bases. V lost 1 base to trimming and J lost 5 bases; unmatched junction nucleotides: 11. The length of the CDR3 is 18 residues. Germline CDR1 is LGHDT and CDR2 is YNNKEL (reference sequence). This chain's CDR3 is CASSQGTSGKVPHETQYF. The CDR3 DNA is TGTGCCAGCAGCCAAGGGACTAGCGGGAAAGTGCCCCACGAGACCCAGTACTTC.

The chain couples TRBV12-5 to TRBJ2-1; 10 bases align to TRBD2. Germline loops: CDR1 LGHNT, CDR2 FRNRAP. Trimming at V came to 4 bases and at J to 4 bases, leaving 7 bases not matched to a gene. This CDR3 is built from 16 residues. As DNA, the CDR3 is TGTGCTAGTGGTTCTACCGGGACTAGCGAATACAATGAGCAGTTCTTC. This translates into CASGSTGTSEYNEQFF.

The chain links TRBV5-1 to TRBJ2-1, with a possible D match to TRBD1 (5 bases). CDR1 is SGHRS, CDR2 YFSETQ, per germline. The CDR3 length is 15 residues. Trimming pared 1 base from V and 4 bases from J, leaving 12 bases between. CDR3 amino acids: CASSLFPDTYNEQFF. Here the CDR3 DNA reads TGCGCCAGCAGCTTGTTCCCGGACACTTACAATGAGCAGTTCTTC.

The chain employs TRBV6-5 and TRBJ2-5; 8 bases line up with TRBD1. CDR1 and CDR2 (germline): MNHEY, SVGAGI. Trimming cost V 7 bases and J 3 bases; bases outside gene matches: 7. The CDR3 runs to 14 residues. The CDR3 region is CASTLNRGKETQYF. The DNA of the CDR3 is TGTGCCAGCACCCTAAACAGGGGGAAAGAGACCCAGTACTTC.